These T cell receptor beta chains were read from a single sample in a study of control samples from healthy donors and cancer patients. Libraries were prepared by immunoSEQ multiplex PCR; TCRdb keeps only in-frame clonotypes and omits some of them. The repertoire includes about 140,000 clones, just under 95% of them detected once, and 11% sits in the top ten. The sample taken for sequencing was blood. Every receptor here comes from a man aged 25 to 40 in good health. CDR3s include the opening cysteine and the closing phenylalanine or tryptophan. Size values are once, few and many counts, or a class for expanded clones, and some rows have none.

CASSPIARTELLSSYNEQFF TRBV18 -
CASSLRPSENQETQYF TRBV5-1 -
CASSESSREQYF TRBV11-2 -
CASSVSTGTSQETQYF TRBV9 -
CASGSGTGVYQPQHF TRBV28 -
CAISEGQGRVGTQYF TRBV10-3 -
CASRRATNEKLFF TRBV6-5 -
CASSGVRRGAGNTIYF TRBV14 few
CATLVQTGIHEQYF TRBV28 once
CAWKPAGGRNEQYF TRBV30 -
CASSSGLAGFYEQYF TRBV27 -
CASSIAHRKTQYF TRBV19 -
CASSPSPGQASGNTIYF TRBV3-1/TRBV3-2 -
CASSLGESGGGYYEQYF TRBV11-2 -
CASSFGQNTEAFF TRBV27 -
CASSVGGGSTDTQYF TRBV9 -
CASTLDRGYGYTF TRBV12-3/TRBV12-4 -
CASSWVAGGSYNEQFF TRBV5-5 -
CASSLAGGWEQYF TRBV12-3/TRBV12-4 -
CASSLQGAVYGYTF TRBV5-5 -
CASTNGQETQYF TRBV6-5 -
CASSLGPILSNQPQHF TRBV28 -
CASRPTENSYNSPLHF TRBV2 -